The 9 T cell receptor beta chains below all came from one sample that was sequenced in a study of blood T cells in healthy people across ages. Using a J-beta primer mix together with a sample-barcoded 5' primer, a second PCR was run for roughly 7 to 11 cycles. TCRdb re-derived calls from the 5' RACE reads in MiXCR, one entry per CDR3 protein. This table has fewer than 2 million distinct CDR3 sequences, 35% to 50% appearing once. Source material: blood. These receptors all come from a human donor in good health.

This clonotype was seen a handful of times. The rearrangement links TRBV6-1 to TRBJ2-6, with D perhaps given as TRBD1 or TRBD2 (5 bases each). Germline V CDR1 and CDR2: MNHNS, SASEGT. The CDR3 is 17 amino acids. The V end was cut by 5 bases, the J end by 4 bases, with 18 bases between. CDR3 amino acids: CASSPTGRRLGANVLTF. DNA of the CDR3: TGTGCCAGCAGTCCCACGGGACGGCGTCTCGGGGCCAACGTCCTGACTTTC.

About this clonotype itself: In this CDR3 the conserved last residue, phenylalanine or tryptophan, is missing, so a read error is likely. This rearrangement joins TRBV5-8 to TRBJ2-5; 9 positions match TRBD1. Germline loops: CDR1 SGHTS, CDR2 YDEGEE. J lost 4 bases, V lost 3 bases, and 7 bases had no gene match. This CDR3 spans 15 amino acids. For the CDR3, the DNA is TGTGCCAGCAGCTCGAGAGACAGGGGGGCAGAGACCCAGTACTCC. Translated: CASSSRDRGAETQYS.

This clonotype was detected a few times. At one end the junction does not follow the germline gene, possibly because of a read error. CDR3 coding DNA: TGTGCCAGCAGCGCCACGGCGCAGTGGAACACTGAAACTTTCTTT. It encodes CASSATAQWNTETFF. The V gene is TRBV12-3 or TRBV12-4, the J gene TRBJ1-1; D gene unclear. The CDR3 consists of 15 residues.

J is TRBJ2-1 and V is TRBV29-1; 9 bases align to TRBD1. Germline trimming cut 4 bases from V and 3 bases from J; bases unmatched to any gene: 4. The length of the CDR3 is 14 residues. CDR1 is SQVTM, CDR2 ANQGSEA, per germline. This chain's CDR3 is CSVVVTGGYNEQFF. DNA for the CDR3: TGCAGCGTTGTAGTGACAGGGGGCTACAATGAGCAGTTCTTC.

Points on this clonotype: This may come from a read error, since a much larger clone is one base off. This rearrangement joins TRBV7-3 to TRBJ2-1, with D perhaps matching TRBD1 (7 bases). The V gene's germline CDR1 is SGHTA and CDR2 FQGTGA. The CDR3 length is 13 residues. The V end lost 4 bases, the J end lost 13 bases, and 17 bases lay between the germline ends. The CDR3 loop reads CASSSLRGETQFF. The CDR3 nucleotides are TGTGCCAGCAGCTCCCTCAGGGGGGAGACCCAGTTCTTC.

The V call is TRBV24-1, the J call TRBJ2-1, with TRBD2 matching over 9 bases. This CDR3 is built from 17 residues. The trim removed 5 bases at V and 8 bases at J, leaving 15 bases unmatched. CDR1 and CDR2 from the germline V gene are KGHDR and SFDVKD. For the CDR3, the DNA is TGTGCCACCAGTGTCCTCGGGGCTAGCGGGGAGTACGATGAGCAGTTCTTC. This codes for CATSVLGASGEYDEQFF.

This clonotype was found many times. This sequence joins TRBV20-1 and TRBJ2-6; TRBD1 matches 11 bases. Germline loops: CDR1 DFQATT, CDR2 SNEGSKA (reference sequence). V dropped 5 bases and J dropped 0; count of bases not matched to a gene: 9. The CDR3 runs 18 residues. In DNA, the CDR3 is TGCAGTGCTTTGCTAACCGGGACAGGGGGCTCTGGGGCCAACGTCCTGACTTTC. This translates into CSALLTGTGGSGANVLTF.

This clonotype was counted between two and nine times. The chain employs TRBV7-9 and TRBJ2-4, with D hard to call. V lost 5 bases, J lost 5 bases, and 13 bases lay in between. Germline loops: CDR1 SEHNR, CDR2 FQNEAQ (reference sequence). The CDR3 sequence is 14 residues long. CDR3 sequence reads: CASSASPTENIQYF. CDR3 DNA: TGTGCCAGCAGCGCATCCCCCACCGAAAACATTCAGTACTTC. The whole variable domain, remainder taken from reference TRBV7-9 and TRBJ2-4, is DTGVSQNPRHKITKRGQNVTFRCDPISEHNRLYWYRQTLGQGPEFLTYFQNEAQLEKSRLLSDRFSAERPKGSFSTLEIQRTEQGDSAMYLCASSASPTENIQYFGAGTRLSVL.

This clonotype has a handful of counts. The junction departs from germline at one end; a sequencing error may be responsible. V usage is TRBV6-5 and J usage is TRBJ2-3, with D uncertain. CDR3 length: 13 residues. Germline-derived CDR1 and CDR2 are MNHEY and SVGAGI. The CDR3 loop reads CASRYSGEDTQYF. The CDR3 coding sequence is TGTGCCAGCAGATACTCAGGAGAAGATACGCAGTATTTT.